The 28 T cell receptor beta chains given below trace back to one sample, sequenced in a study. The TRBV12-4/TRBJ1-2 clonotypes were amplified using barcode primers with ligated adaptors. TCRdb re-called the multiplex PCR reads through MiXCR, storing one row per CDR3 protein. The table lists some 2,000 distinct CDR3 sequences, 1% to 1.5% of them singletons. Source material: naive CD4+ T cells sorted from blood. Subset noted: naive CD4+ T cells, CD4+CD45RA+CD25-. These receptors originate from a female donor with breast cancer.

This clonotype is categorized as medium-sized. The chain has TRBV12-3 or TRBV12-4 and TRBJ1-2; D perhaps matches TRBD1 (6 bases). Deletions cut 4 bases from V and 4 bases from J, with 19 bases between. The CDR3 is made up of 16 amino acids. This CDR3 is CASSSTTGPISYGYTF. The CDR3 nucleotides are TGTGCCAGCAGTTCGACGACAGGTCCTATTAGCTATGGCTACACCTTC.

By sample fraction, this clonotype is medium-sized. The CDR3 sequence: CASSFTRSYGYTF. The CDR3 DNA reads TGTGCCAGCAGTTTCACGCGCAGTTATGGCTACACCTTC. The chain recombines TRBV12-3 or TRBV12-4 with TRBJ1-2; D is undetermined. Trimming removed 3 bases at V and 5 bases at J, with 10 bases between. The CDR3 runs to 13 residues.

By proportion, this clonotype is medium-sized. J is TRBJ1-2 and V is TRBV12-3 or TRBV12-4; D might be TRBD1 (6 bases). The CDR3 runs to 13 residues. V was shortened by 4 bases and J by 0 bases, with 6 bases between the two germline ends. The CDR3 DNA is TGTGCCAGCAGTTGGACAGCTAACTATGGCTACACCTTC. As protein: CASSWTANYGYTF.

Judged by abundance, this clonotype is medium-sized. The V call is TRBV12-3 or TRBV12-4, the J call TRBJ1-2; D ambiguous. The CDR3 runs to 12 residues. Trimming removed 7 bases at V and 6 bases at J, with 12 bases between. The CDR3 loop is CASTRTDDGYTF. The CDR3 nucleotides are TGTGCCAGCACCCGTACGGACGATGGCTACACCTTC.

This clonotype is termed medium-sized. CDR3 DNA sequence: TGTGCCAGCAGTACCAGGGTGGGAGATGGCTACACCTTC. Amino acid sequence: CASSTRVGDGYTF. V and J are TRBV12-3 or TRBV12-4 and TRBJ1-2, with a possible D match to TRBD1 (5 bases). V was shortened by 5 bases and J by 6 bases, with 13 bases between the two germline ends. The CDR3 is made up of 13 amino acids.

This clonotype rates as medium-sized. V is TRBV12-3 or TRBV12-4 and J is TRBJ1-2; tentatively, D is TRBD1 (6 bases). V shed 2 bases and J shed 0 bases, with 10 bases lying between them. The CDR3 totals 15 residues. Here the CDR3 reads CASSLRDITNYGYTF. The CDR3 nucleotides read TGTGCCAGCAGTTTAAGGGACATCACTAACTATGGCTACACCTTC.

Sample share makes this clonotype large. This sequence joins TRBV12-3 or TRBV12-4 and TRBJ1-2; the D is unclear. V shed 3 bases and J shed 4 bases, with 12 bases lying between them. This CDR3 comprises 14 residues. The DNA of the CDR3 is TGTGCCAGCAGTTTGGCAGAGACTACCTATGGCTACACCTTC. It encodes CASSLAETTYGYTF.

This clonotype was seen repeatedly, ten times or more. The V call is TRBV12-3 or TRBV12-4, the J call TRBJ1-2; D may be TRBD1 (5 bases). The CDR3 has 15 residues. The V end lost 1 base, the J end lost 3 bases, and 12 bases lay between the germline ends. CDR3 DNA: TGTGCCAGCAGTTTAGTAGACAGTCAATACTATGGCTACACCTTC. It codes for CASSLVDSQYYGYTF.

This clonotype is medium-sized within its sample. The CDR3 coding sequence is TGTGCCACCGAGACAGGTCTTGGCTACACCTTC. It yields the protein CATETGLGYTF. This chain links TRBV12-3 or TRBV12-4 with TRBJ1-2; D is possibly TRBD1 (6 bases). This CDR3 is 11 amino acids long. Trimming cost V 10 bases and J 7 bases, with 13 bases left between them.

By sample share, this clonotype is medium-sized (0.01 to 0.1%). The rearrangement joins TRBV12-3 or TRBV12-4 to TRBJ1-2; a possible D gene is TRBD1 (6 bases). The CDR3 covers 13 residues. Between the trimmed V and J ends, which lost 4 bases and 7 bases, there was a span of 13 bases. CDR3 residues: CASSWQQGSGYTF. CDR3 sequence (DNA): TGTGCCAGCAGTTGGCAACAGGGTTCTGGCTACACCTTC.

This clonotype was seen repeatedly, ten times or more. This sequence joins TRBV12-3 or TRBV12-4 and TRBJ1-2; D ambiguous. With 3 bases removed from V and 0 bases from J, the gap between germline ends came to 8 bases. The CDR3 has 14 residues. The CDR3 DNA follows: TGTGCCAGCAGTTTCGGATTAGCTAACTATGGCTACACCTTC. The encoded protein is CASSFGLANYGYTF.

Sample share makes this clonotype medium-sized. This sequence joins TRBV12-3 or TRBV12-4 and TRBJ1-2, with D possibly TRBD1 on 5 matching bases. V was clipped by 3 bases and J by 3 bases, with 14 bases between them. CDR3 length: 15 amino acids. The CDR3 DNA follows: TGTGCCAGCAGTTTCCGGGACTTAAGGGACTATGGCTACACCTTC. As protein: CASSFRDLRDYGYTF.

This clonotype rates as medium-sized. The CDR3 DNA is TGTGCCACTGGACAGGAGTCCACTAACTATGGCTACACCTTC. Translated: CATGQESTNYGYTF. The rearrangement links TRBV12-3 or TRBV12-4 to TRBJ1-2, with TRBD1 identical over 7 bases. CDR3 length equals 14 residues. V was clipped by 10 bases and J by 0 bases; unmatched bases: 8.

This chain joins TRBV12-3 or TRBV12-4 and TRBJ1-2; D is uncertain. Trimming stripped 4 bases from V and 4 bases from J, with 7 bases between. The CDR3 consists of 12 residues. For the CDR3, the DNA is TGTGCCAGCAGTTCGATCTCCTATGGCTACACCTTC. Translated: CASSSISYGYTF.

By frequency in the sample, this clonotype is medium-sized. The V call is TRBV12-3 or TRBV12-4, the J call TRBJ1-2, with D hard to call. The CDR3 loop spans 13 amino acids. V shed 1 base and J shed 4 bases, with 7 bases lying between them. The CDR3 sequence is CASSLVVGYGYTF. DNA for the CDR3: TGTGCCAGCAGTTTAGTTGTGGGCTATGGCTACACCTTC.

Within the sample, this clonotype is medium-sized (0.01 to 0.1%). The rearrangement links TRBV12-3 or TRBV12-4 to TRBJ1-2; possibly TRBD1 for D (5 bases). The CDR3 is made up of 14 amino acids. V lost 1 base, J lost 8 bases, and 14 bases lay in between. Written as DNA, the CDR3 is TGTGCCAGCAGTTTAGGACAGTTCATCGACGGCTACACCTTC. Amino acid sequence: CASSLGQFIDGYTF.

By sample share, this clonotype is large. The chain uses TRBV12-3 or TRBV12-4 and TRBJ1-2; 8 bases are a match to TRBD1. This CDR3 comprises 13 residues. The junction had 5 bases not matched to a gene; V was cut back by 4 bases and J by 7 bases. In DNA, the CDR3 is TGTGCCAGCAGTTCAGGACAGGGTCGTGGCTACACCTTC. This codes for CASSSGQGRGYTF.

This clonotype was recorded at least ten times. The chain employs TRBV12-3 or TRBV12-4 and TRBJ1-2; D is uncertain. This CDR3 spans 13 amino acids. Trimming took off 4 bases at V and 2 bases at J, with 8 bases between the two ends. The CDR3 bases are TGTGCCAGCAGTTCGGTTGGCAACTATGGCTACACCTTC. Translated: CASSSVGNYGYTF.

This clonotype is categorized as medium-sized. V is TRBV12-3 or TRBV12-4 and J is TRBJ1-2, with TRBD1 matching over 8 bases. V shed 2 bases and J 3 bases; nucleotides not matched to a gene: 5. The CDR3 is 15 amino acids. CDR3 protein: CASSLTGQGDYGYTF. The CDR3 nucleotides are TGTGCCAGCAGTTTAACTGGACAGGGTGACTATGGCTACACCTTC.

This clonotype has a handful of counts. The CDR3 region has the DNA TGTGCCAGCAGTCGACAGGTTGGTGGCTACACCTTC. This encodes CASSRQVGGYTF. The chain carries TRBV12-3 or TRBV12-4 and TRBJ1-2; D possibly corresponds to TRBD1 (6 bases). The CDR3 extends over 12 amino acids. V dropped 5 bases and J dropped 7 bases, with 11 bases sitting between them.

By share, this clonotype counts as large. The chain links TRBV12-3 or TRBV12-4 to TRBJ1-2, with 7 nucleotides matching TRBD1. The CDR3 spans 14 residues. V was pared by 5 bases and J by 5 bases, with 8 bases of the junction left unmatched. For the CDR3, the DNA is TGTGCCAGCAGTCTAGACAGGGCACGATATGGCTACACCTTC. Its protein product is CASSLDRARYGYTF.

This clonotype was observed many times. V is TRBV12-3 or TRBV12-4 and J is TRBJ1-2, with 9 positions matching TRBD1. Unmatched junction bases numbered 9, after V lost 6 bases and J lost 7 bases. The CDR3 contains 14 residues. The CDR3 sequence is CASRVAGTGIGYTF. Written as DNA, the CDR3 is TGTGCCAGCAGGGTGGCCGGGACAGGGATTGGCTACACCTTC.

Relative to its sample, this clonotype is large. The rearrangement joins TRBV12-3 or TRBV12-4 to TRBJ1-2, with D unresolved. There are 13 residues in the CDR3. Trimming removed 4 bases from V and 4 bases from J, with 10 bases in between. The CDR3 loop is CASSSNNGYGYTF. The CDR3 DNA follows: TGTGCCAGCAGTTCAAACAACGGCTATGGCTACACCTTC.

This clonotype rates as medium-sized. The chain uses TRBV12-3 or TRBV12-4 and TRBJ1-2; tentatively, D is TRBD1 (5 bases). Trimming stripped 4 bases from V and 8 bases from J, with 14 bases between. The CDR3 has 13 amino acids. The CDR3 nucleotides are TGTGCCAGCAGTTACGGGACCTCGGTAGGCTACACCTTC. Its translation is CASSYGTSVGYTF.

This clonotype was recorded a few times. V usage is TRBV12-3 or TRBV12-4 and J usage is TRBJ1-2, with 9 bases matching TRBD1. The ends lost 5 bases at V and 9 bases at J; junction bases unmatched: 10. CDR3 size: 14 residues. CDR3 protein: CASSPTGTGNSYTF. CDR3 nucleotides: TGTGCCAGCAGTCCAACCGGGACAGGGAATAGCTACACCTTC.

This clonotype is categorized as medium-sized. This chain connects TRBV12-3 or TRBV12-4 to TRBJ1-2; TRBD1 matches 8 bases. The trim removed 7 bases at V and 4 bases at J, leaving 8 bases unmatched. This CDR3 comprises 14 residues. CDR3 protein: CASNSKGQVYGYTF. Here the CDR3 DNA reads TGTGCCAGCAACTCGAAGGGACAGGTCTATGGCTACACCTTC.

The rearrangement uses TRBV12-3 or TRBV12-4 and TRBJ1-2; no firm D call. V lost 8 bases, J lost 4 bases, and 11 bases lay in between. The CDR3 covers 12 residues. The chain's CDR3 is CASSSGFYGYTF. CDR3 nucleotide sequence: TGTGCCAGCTCTTCAGGCTTCTATGGCTACACCTTC.

Sample share makes this clonotype medium-sized (0.01 to 0.1%). The chain has TRBV12-3 or TRBV12-4 and TRBJ1-2; D is undetermined. With 5 bases removed from V and 3 bases from J, the gap between germline ends came to 10 bases. The length of the CDR3 is 13 residues. As DNA, the CDR3 is TGTGCCAGCAGTCCCGGGTTGGACTATGGCTACACCTTC. Translated, it gives CASSPGLDYGYTF.